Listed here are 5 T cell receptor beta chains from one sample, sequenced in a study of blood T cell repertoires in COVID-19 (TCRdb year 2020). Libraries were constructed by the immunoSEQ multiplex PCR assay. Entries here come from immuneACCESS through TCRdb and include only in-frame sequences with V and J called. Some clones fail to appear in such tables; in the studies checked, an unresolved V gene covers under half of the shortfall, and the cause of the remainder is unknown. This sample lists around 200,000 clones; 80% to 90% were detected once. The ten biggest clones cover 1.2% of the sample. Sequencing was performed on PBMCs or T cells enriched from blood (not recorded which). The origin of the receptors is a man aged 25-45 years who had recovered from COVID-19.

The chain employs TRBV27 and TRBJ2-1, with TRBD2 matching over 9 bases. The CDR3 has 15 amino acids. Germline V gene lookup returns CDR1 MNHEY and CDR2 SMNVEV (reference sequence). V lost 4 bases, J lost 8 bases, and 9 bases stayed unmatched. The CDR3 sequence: CASSSAGGSFYEQFF. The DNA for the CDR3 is TGTGCCAGCAGTTCCGCGGGGGGGTCATTCTATGAGCAGTTCTTC.

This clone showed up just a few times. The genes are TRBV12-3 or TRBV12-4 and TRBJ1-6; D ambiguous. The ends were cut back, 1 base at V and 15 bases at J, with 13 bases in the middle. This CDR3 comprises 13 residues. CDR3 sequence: CASSLDTSSVLHF. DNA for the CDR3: TGTGCCAGCAGTTTAGACACCTCTTCCGTCCTCCACTTT.

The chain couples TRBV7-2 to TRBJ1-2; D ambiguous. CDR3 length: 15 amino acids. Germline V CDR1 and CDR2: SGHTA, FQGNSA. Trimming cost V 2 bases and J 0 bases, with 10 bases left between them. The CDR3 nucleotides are TGTGCCAGCAGCTTAAGTCCACTAGCTAACTATGGCTACACCTTC. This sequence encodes CASSLSPLANYGYTF.

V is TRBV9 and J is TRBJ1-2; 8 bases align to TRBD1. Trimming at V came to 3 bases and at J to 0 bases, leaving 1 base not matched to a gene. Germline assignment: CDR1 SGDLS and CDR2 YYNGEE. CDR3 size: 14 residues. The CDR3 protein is CASSATGANYGYTF. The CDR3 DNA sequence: TGTGCCAGCAGCGCGACAGGGGCTAACTATGGCTACACCTTC. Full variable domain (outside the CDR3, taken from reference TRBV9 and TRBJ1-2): DSGVTQTPKHLITATGQRVTLRCSPRSGDLSVYWYQQSLDQGLQFLIQYYNGEERAKGNILERFSAQQFPDLHSELNLSSLELGDSALYFCASSATGANYGYTFGSGTRLTVV.

The CDR3 region is CAWSLQLNEKLFF. In DNA, the CDR3 is TGTGCCTGGAGTTTACAGCTTAATGAAAAACTGTTTTTT. This chain joins TRBV30 and TRBJ1-4; D is undetermined. V was cut by 2 bases and J by 4 bases, with 8 bases left in between. CDR1 and CDR2 (germline): GTSNPN, SVGIG (reference sequence). This CDR3 comprises 13 residues.